Below are 10 T cell receptor beta chains sequenced from a single sample in a study of CD8+ T cells in alopecia areata. As to treatment: oral pan-JAK inhibitor, 5-10 mg twice daily. TCR sequencing used cDNA made by reverse transcription of extracted RNA. TCRdb keeps only in-frame clones here, not all; method: immunoSEQ multiplex PCR. The data contain 270,000 or so clones, nearly 60% of them singletons. The material sequenced was CD4+ T cells sorted from blood, taken at week 24, from a patient treated with tofacitinib. These receptors were collected from a human donor with alopecia areata.

This clone has more than one count but fewer than ten. The chain is built from TRBV28 and TRBJ2-2, with 11 bases aligning to TRBD2. The CDR3 consists of 16 residues. With 3 bases clipped from V and 4 bases from J, the junction kept 4 bases outside the gene matches. CDR1 and CDR2 (germline): MDHEN, SYDVKM. CDR3 DNA sequence: TGTGCCAGCAGTTTGCCTAGCGGGGGGAGCACCGGGGAGCTGTTTTTT. It codes for CASSLPSGGSTGELFF.

The rearrangement uses TRBV25-1 and TRBJ1-2; TRBD1 might be the D (5 bases). The CDR3 runs to 13 residues. Germline V gene lookup returns CDR1 MGHDK and CDR2 SYGVNS. V lost 2 bases, J lost 8 bases, and 12 bases lay in between. The CDR3 DNA reads as TGTGCCAGCAGTGAACCTCCAGGGAGCGGCTACACCTTC. Protein sequence: CASSEPPGSGYTF.

The chain is built from TRBV28 and TRBJ2-1; no firm D call. CDR1 and CDR2 (germline): MDHEN, SYDVKM. This CDR3 spans 17 amino acids. V lost 3 bases and J lost 9, with 24 bases in between. CDR3 nucleotides: TGTGCCAGCAGTTTCAGCCCCAGGACGGTACTTTCGGGTGAGCAGTTCTTC. It yields the protein CASSFSPRTVLSGEQFF.

This clone was picked up a small number of times. This chain connects TRBV6-1 to TRBJ1-3; D is undetermined. The CDR3 has 12 amino acids. The V end was cut by 4 bases, the J end by 8 bases, with 9 bases between. CDR1 and CDR2 from the germline V gene are MNHNS and SASEGT. The DNA for the CDR3 is TGTGCCAGCAGTGCCGGGTTCGACACCATATATTTT. Its translation: CASSAGFDTIYF.

The chain joins TRBV6-5 to TRBJ1-6; D is unresolved. The V end was cut by 5 bases, the J end by 7 bases, with 9 bases between. The CDR3 totals 13 residues. Germline CDR1 reads MNHEY; CDR2 reads SVGAGI. The chain's CDR3 is CASSNPLNSPLHF. The CDR3 DNA sequence: TGTGCCAGCAGTAACCCCCTAAATTCACCCCTCCACTTT.

This clone was seen a handful of times. This specimen includes other DNA sequences encoding the same CDR3. J is TRBJ2-7 and V is TRBV29-1; 7 bases are a match to TRBD1. The length of the CDR3 is 12 residues. Per the germline V gene, CDR1 is SQVTM and CDR2 is ANQGSEA. V was clipped by 5 bases and J by 0 bases; unmatched bases: 1. The CDR3 protein is CSVRQGSYEQYF. As DNA, the CDR3 is TGCAGCGTTCGACAGGGCTCCTACGAGCAGTACTTC.

In this sample, this clone turned up once. The chain has TRBV9 and TRBJ2-2, with 13 bases aligning to TRBD2. V shed 4 bases and J 4 bases; nucleotides not matched to a gene: 7. The CDR3 loop spans 17 amino acids. Germline assignment: CDR1 SGDLS and CDR2 YYNGEE. Here the CDR3 DNA reads TGTGCCAGCAGCATACTAGCGGGGGGGAAGCTCACCGGGGAGCTGTTTTTT. This translates into CASSILAGGKLTGELFF.

The rearrangement uses TRBV4-1 and TRBJ2-3; D remains unclear. The length of the CDR3 is 15 residues. V was shortened by 1 base and J by 4 bases, with 12 bases between the two germline ends. The germline gives CDR1 MGHRA, CDR2 YSYEKL. In DNA form, the CDR3 reads TGCGCCAGCAGCCAAGCGAACAGACCCCCAGATACGCAGTATTTT. This sequence encodes CASSQANRPPDTQYF.

This chain links TRBV29-1 with TRBJ2-2; no clear D gene. Germline loops: CDR1 SQVTM, CDR2 ANQGSEA. V lost 4 bases, J lost 6 bases, and 6 bases lay in between. This CDR3 is 11 amino acids long. CDR3: CSVGGPGELFF. CDR3 DNA: TGCAGCGTTGGGGGTCCCGGGGAGCTGTTTTTT.

The chain is built from TRBV2 and TRBJ2-7; D call uncertain. In germline, CDR1 is SNHLY, CDR2 FYNNEI. This CDR3 spans 12 amino acids. The V end was cut by 2 bases, the J end by 1 base, with 3 bases between. The DNA for the CDR3 is TGTGCCAGCAGTGAACAGTCCTACGAGCAGTACTTC. Encoded protein: CASSEQSYEQYF.